This entry lists 7 T cell receptor beta chains sequenced from one sample in a study of technical replicates of blood from several donors. Assay: immunoSEQ multiplex PCR; the TCRdb copy retains only in-frame clones and omits some. The sample lists 75,000 to 100,000 clones; around 96% were seen once. Sequencing was done on a sample of T cells isolated from PBMCs. The receptors derive from a human donor in good health.

The chain carries TRBV18 and TRBJ2-1; D gene unclear. The V end was cut by 6 bases, the J end by 7 bases, with 13 bases between. Germline values: CDR1 KGHSH, CDR2 LQKENI. This CDR3 has 13 amino acids. The CDR3 DNA is TGTGCCAGCTCTCGAGAAGAACGAAATGAGCAGTTCTTC. This gives the protein CASSREERNEQFF. Combining the CDR3 with reference TRBV18 and TRBJ2-1 gives the whole variable domain NAGVMQNPRHLVRRRGQEARLRCSPMKGHSHVYWYRQLPEEGLKFMVYLQKENIIDESGMPKERFSAEFPKEGPSILRIQQVVRGDSAAYFCASSREERNEQFFGPGTRLTVL.

The gene calls are TRBV10-3 and TRBJ2-2, with D possibly being TRBD1 (5 bases). CDR1 and CDR2 (germline): ENHRY, SYGVKD. This CDR3 comprises 14 residues. V lost 10 bases and J lost 0, with 12 bases in between. The CDR3 bases are TGTGCCAGCCAAGGCAGGGCGAACACCGGGGAGCTGTTTTTT. Translation gives CASQGRANTGELFF.

The rearrangement links TRBV2 to TRBJ1-1; 9 positions agree with TRBD1. Per germline, CDR1 SNHLY and CDR2 FYNNEI. V was pared by 2 bases and J by 3 bases, with 4 bases of the junction left unmatched. The CDR3 consists of 15 residues. The CDR3 is CASSELRTGDTEAFF. DNA of the CDR3: TGTGCCAGCAGTGAACTCCGGACAGGGGACACTGAAGCTTTCTTT.

This chain links TRBV10-3 with TRBJ2-7, with D tentatively TRBD2 (5 bases). With 6 bases removed from V and 4 bases from J, the gap between germline ends came to 16 bases. This CDR3 is 14 amino acids long. Germline V lookup: CDR1 ENHRY, CDR2 SYGVKD. This CDR3 is CAISPSVLVYEQYF. Written as DNA, the CDR3 is TGTGCCATCAGCCCCTCTGTACTAGTTTACGAGCAGTACTTC.

The genes are TRBV28 and TRBJ2-1; 8 bases are a match to TRBD2. There are 15 residues in the CDR3. Germline trimming cut 7 bases from V and 7 bases from J; bases unmatched to any gene: 12. Per germline, CDR1 MDHEN and CDR2 SYDVKM. CDR3 amino acids: CASIAGKTTGNEQFF. The CDR3 coding sequence is TGTGCCAGCATAGCGGGAAAAACGACAGGAAATGAGCAGTTCTTC.

V and J are TRBV21-1 and TRBJ2-7; the table gives TRBD2 as D, unverified against the DNA. TRBV21-1 is flagged as a pseudogene. The CDR3 has 15 amino acids. DNA for the CDR3: TGTGCCAGCAGAATACGAGGAGGGATTAACTACGAGCAGTACTTC. Amino acids: CASRIRGGINYEQYF.

The chain recombines TRBV5-6 with TRBJ2-6; 12 bases line up with TRBD1. V lost 4 bases to trimming and J lost 3 bases; unmatched junction nucleotides: 5. CDR3 size: 17 residues. Germline V gives CDR1 SGHDT, CDR2 YYEEEE. CDR3 region: CASSTGTGGFGANVLTF. The CDR3 DNA is TGTGCCAGCAGCACCGGGACAGGGGGCTTTGGGGCCAACGTCCTGACTTTC.